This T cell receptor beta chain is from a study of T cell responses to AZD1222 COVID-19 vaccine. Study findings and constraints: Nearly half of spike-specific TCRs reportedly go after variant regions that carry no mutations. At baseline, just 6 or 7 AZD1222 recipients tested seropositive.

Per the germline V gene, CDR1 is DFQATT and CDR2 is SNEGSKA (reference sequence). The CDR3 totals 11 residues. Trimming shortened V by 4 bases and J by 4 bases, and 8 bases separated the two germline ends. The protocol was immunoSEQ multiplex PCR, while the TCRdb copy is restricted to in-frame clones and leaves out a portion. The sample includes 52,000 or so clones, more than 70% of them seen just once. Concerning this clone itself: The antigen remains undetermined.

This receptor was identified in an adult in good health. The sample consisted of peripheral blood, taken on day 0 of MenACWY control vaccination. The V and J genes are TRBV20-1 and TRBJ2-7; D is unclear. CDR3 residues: CSAMKDYEQYF. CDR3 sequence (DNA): TGCAGTGCTATGAAAGATTACGAGCAGTACTTC.